This T cell receptor beta chain appears in the sequencing data of a study of T cell repertoires in cytomegalovirus infection. About the study: Signatures in public TCR beta sequences pointed to both CMV infection and matching HLA type. Findings and limits, study-wide: Summed public TCR beta family frequency identified CMV carriers bearing the relevant HLA.

The table lists this clonotype with many counts. As yet, its antigen is unknown. MiXCR was run by TCRdb on the reads, yielding one entry per CDR3 protein. This table holds a few hundred thousand distinct CDR3 sequences, more than 30% found once. The CDR3 extends over 16 amino acids. J gave up 5 bases and V 5 bases, and 9 bases lay outside the gene matches. In germline, CDR1 is SEHNR, CDR2 FQNEAQ (reference sequence). The clonotype comes from a human donor in good health (CMV status not recorded). Some clones in this sample may be carry-over from other donors' samples. V usage is TRBV7-9 and J usage is TRBJ2-1, with 10 bases lining up with TRBD2. The sample in question was cultured PBMCs, obtained from culture after CMV antigen stimulation. In DNA, the CDR3 is TGTGCCAGCAGCGAAGAAGCGGGAGGGTCCAACAATGAGCAGTTCTTC. Translated, it gives CASSEEAGGSNNEQFF.